This T cell receptor beta chain was found in a study of T-cell memory formation after mild COVID-19. TCRdb re-called the 5' RACE reads through MiXCR, storing one row per CDR3 protein. Of fewer than 550,000 distinct CDR3 sequences listed, around 18% were seen once; the top ten hold about 8.8%. This CDR3 comprises 14 residues. Germline CDR1 is LNHDA and CDR2 is SQIVND (reference sequence). The V gene lost 3 bases and the J gene lost 0 bases, with 9 bases spanning the gap. The sequence was obtained from an adult woman who had mild COVID-19 (a few samples of this study predate the infection). Cell type and time point are not known. The sample comprised PBMCs or a T cell subset sorted from them (not recorded which). The chain uses TRBV19 and TRBJ2-7; D is uncertain. The CDR3, as DNA: TGTGCCAGTAGTATGGGAATAAGCTCCTACGAGCAGTACTTC. It is translated as CASSMGISSYEQYF.